This T cell receptor beta chain was captured in a study of shared clonotypes between healthy human individuals. Study-wide findings and caveats: Naive subsets usually exceeded memory subsets in estimated richness. In this cohort, only blood was sampled, and tissue repertoires likely differ.

The CDR3 runs to 16 residues. V lost 0 bases and J 2 bases, leaving 11 bases between the germline ends. CDR1 MNHEY and CDR2 SVGAGI come from the germline V gene. In the study's own analysis: ImmunoSEQ sequences covered only the junction and lacked quality scores; filtering therefore differed. Profiled with immunoSEQ multiplex PCR; TCRdb holds only in-frame clones, not every one. V and J calls plus clone size are reproduced from that table; the DNA served to infer D and trimming. The sample has 2.5 million or so clones; approximately 92% are singletons. Remarks on this clone: The antigen is not known.

This clonotype was sampled from a man aged 18 to 30 in good health. The chain is built from TRBV6-5 and TRBJ1-3; no clear D. The sequencing sample was made of naive CD4+ T cells sorted from blood. Indicated subset: CD45RA+ positively selected. This CDR3 is CASSYSSQTPGNTIYF. CDR3 nucleotides: TGTGCCAGCAGTTACTCGAGCCAGACCCCTGGAAACACCATATATTTT.